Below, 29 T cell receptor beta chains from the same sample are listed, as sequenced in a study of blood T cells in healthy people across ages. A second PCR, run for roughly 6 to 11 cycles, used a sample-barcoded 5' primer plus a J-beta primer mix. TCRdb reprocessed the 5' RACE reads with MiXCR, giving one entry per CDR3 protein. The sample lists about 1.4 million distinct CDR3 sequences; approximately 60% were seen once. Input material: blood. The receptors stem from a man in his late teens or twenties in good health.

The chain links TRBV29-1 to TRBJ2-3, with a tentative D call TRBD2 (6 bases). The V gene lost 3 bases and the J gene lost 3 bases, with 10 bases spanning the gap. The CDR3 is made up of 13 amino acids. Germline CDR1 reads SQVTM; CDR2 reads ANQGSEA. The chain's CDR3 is CSVDVGGTDTQYF. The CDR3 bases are TGCAGCGTTGATGTGGGGGGAACAGATACGCAGTATTTT.

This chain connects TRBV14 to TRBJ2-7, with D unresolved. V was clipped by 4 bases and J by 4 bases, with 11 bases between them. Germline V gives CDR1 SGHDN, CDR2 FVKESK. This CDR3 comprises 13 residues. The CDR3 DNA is TGTGCCAGCAGCCCCTACGACCGATACGAGCAGTACTTC. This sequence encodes CASSPYDRYEQYF.

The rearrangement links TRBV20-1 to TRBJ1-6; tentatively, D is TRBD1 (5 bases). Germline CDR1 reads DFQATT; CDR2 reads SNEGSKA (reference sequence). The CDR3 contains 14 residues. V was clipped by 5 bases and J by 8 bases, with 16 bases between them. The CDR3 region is CSAARDGGDSPLHF. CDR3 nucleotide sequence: TGCAGTGCTGCCCGGGACGGGGGGGATTCACCCCTCCACTTT.

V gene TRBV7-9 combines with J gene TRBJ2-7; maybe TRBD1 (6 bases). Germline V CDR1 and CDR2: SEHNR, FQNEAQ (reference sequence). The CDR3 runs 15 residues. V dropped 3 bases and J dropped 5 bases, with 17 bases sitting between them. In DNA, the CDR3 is TGTGCCAGCAGCTTGGCACAGGGACCTACCCACGAGCAGTACTTC. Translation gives CASSLAQGPTHEQYF.

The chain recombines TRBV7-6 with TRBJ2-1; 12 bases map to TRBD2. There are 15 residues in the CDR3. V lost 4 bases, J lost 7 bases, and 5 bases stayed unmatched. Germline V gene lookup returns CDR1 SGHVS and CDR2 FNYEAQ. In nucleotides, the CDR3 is TGTGCCAGCAGCTCGACTAGCGGGGGAGGTAATGAGCAGTTCTTC. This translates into CASSSTSGGGNEQFF.

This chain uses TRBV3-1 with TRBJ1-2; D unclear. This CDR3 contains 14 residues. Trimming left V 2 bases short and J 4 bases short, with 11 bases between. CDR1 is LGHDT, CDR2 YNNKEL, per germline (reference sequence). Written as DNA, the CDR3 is TGTGCCAGCAGCCAACGTTGGGAGCCCTATGGCTACACCTTC. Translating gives CASSQRWEPYGYTF.

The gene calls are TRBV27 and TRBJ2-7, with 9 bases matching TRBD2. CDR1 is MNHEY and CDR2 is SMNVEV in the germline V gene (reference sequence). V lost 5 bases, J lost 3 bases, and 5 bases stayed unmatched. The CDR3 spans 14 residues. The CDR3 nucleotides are TGTGCCAGCAGTCCGCGGACTAGCGTCTACGAGCAGTACTTC. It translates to CASSPRTSVYEQYF.

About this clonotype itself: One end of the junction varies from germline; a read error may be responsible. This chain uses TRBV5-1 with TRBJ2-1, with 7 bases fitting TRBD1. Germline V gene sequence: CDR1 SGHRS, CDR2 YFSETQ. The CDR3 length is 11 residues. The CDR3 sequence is CASSLMSSGGF. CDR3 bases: TGCGCCAGCAGCTTGATGAGTTCAGGGGGCTTC.

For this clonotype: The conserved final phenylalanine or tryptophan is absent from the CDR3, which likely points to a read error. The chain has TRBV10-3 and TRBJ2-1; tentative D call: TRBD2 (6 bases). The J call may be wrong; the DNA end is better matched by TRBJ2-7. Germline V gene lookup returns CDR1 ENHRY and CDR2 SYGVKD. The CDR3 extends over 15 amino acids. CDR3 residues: CAISDTRNSGNEQYS. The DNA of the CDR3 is TGTGCCATCAGTGATACGAGAAATAGCGGAAATGAGCAGTACTCC.

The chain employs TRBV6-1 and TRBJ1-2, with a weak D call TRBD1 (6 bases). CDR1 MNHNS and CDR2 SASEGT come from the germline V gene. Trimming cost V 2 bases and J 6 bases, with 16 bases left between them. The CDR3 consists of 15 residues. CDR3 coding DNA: TGTGCCAGCAGTGAACAGGGGCGATCTGTTAATGGCTACACCTTC. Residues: CASSEQGRSVNGYTF.

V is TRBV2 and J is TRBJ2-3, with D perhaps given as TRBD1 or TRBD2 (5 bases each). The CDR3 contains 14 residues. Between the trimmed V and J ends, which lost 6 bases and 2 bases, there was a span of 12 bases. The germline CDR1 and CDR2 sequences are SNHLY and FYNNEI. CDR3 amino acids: CASRLGRFTDTQYF. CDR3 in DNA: TGTGCCAGCAGGTTGGGACGGTTCACAGATACGCAGTATTTT.

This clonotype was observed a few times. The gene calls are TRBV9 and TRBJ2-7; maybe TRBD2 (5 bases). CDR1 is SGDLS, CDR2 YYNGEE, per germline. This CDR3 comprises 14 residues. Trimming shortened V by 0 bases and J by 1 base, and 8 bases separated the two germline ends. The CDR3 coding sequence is TGTGCCAGCAGCGTAGGAGGGAATTCCTACGAGCAGTACTTC. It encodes CASSVGGNSYEQYF. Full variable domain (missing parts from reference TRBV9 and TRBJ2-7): DSGVTQTPKHLITATGQRVTLRCSPRSGDLSVYWYQQSLDQGLQFLIQYYNGEERAKGNILERFSAQQFPDLHSELNLSSLELGDSALYFCASSVGGNSYEQYFGPGTRLTVT.

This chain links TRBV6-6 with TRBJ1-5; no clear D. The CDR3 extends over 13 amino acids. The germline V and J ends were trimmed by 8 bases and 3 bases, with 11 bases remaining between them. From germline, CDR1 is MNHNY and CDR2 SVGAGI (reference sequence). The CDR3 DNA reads TGTGCCAGCGCCTTAGGGCACAATCAGCCCCAGCATTTT. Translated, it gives CASALGHNQPQHF.

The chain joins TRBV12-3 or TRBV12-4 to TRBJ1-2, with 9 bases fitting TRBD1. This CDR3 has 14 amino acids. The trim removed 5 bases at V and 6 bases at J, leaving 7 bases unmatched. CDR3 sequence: CASSKGQGLNGYTF. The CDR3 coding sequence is TGTGCCAGCAGTAAAGGACAGGGGCTAAATGGCTACACCTTC.

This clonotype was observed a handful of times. The DNA for the CDR3 is TGTGCCAGCAGTTTATACCCGGGATTCACCATTAATGGCTACACCTTC. This codes for CASSLYPGFTINGYTF. The J gene is TRBJ1-2, the V gene TRBV12-3 or TRBV12-4; D remains ambiguous. This CDR3 has 16 residues. The ends were cut back, 2 bases at V and 6 bases at J, with 19 bases in the middle.

As DNA, the CDR3 is TGTGCCTCCCGGTGGGGCCGTACTTCTAGCTACGAGCAGTACTTC. It yields the protein CASRWGRTSSYEQYF. This sequence joins TRBV28 and TRBJ2-7, with D possibly TRBD1 on 5 matching bases. Between the trimmed V and J ends, which lost 11 bases and 3 bases, there was a span of 23 bases. Germline V gives CDR1 MDHEN, CDR2 SYDVKM. CDR3 size: 15 residues.

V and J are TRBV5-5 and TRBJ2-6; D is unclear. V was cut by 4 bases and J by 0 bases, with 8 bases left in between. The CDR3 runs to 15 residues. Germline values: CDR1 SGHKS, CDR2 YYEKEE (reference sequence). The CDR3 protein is CASSGWASGANVLTF. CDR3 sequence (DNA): TGTGCCAGCAGCGGTTGGGCCTCTGGGGCCAACGTCCTGACTTTC.

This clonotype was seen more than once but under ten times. The CDR3 coding sequence is TGCGCCAGCAGCCCCCACGTTAGCGGGAGTGAGGGAGTGCAGTATTTT. This translates into CASSPHVSGSEGVQYF. The chain uses TRBV4-1 and TRBJ2-3; the match to TRBD2 covers 9 bases. The germline gives CDR1 MGHRA, CDR2 YSYEKL. The V segment lost 4 bases and the J segment 11 bases; nucleotides outside the gene matches: 16. This CDR3 has 16 amino acids.

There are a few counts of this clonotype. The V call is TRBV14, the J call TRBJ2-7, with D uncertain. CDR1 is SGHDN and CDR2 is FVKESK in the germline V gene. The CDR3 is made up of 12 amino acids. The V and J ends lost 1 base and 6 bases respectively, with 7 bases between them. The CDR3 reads CASSQVTSEQYF. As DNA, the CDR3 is TGTGCCAGCAGCCAAGTTACCTCCGAGCAGTACTTC.

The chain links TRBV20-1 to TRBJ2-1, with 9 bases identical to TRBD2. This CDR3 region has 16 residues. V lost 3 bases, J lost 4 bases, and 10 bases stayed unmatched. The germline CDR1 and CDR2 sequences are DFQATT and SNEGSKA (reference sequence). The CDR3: CSASPSSGTPYNEQFF. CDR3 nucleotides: TGCAGTGCTAGCCCCTCTAGCGGGACACCTTACAATGAGCAGTTCTTC.

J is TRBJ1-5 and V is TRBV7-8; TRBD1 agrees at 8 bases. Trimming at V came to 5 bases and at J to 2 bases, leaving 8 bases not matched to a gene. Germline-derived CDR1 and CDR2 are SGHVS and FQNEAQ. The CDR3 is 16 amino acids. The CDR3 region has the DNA TGTGCCAGCAGCGTGTATGGACAGGGAGGCAATCAGCCCCAGCATTTT. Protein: CASSVYGQGGNQPQHF.

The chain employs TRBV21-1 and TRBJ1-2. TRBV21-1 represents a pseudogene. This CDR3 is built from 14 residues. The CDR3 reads CASSLRDGEAGYTF. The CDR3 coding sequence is TGTGCCAGCAGCCTCAGGGACGGCGAGGCGGGCTACACCTTC.

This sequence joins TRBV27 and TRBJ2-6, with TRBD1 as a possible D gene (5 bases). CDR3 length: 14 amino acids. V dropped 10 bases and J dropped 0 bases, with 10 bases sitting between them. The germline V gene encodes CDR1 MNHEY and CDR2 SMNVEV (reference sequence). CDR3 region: CATSDISGANVLTF. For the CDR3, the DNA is TGTGCCACCTCGGACATCTCTGGGGCCAACGTCCTGACTTTC.

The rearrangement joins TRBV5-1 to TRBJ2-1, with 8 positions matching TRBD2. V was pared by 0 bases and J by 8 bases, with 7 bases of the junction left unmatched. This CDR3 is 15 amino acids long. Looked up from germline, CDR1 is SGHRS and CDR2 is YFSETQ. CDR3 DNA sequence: TGCGCCAGCAGCTTGGGGGGACTAGAGAGGGATGAGCAGTTCTTC. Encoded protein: CASSLGGLERDEQFF.

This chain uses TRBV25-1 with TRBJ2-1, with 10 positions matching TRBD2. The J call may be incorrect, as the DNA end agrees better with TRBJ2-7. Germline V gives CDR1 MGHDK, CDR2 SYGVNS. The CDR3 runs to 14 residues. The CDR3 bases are TGTGCCAGCAGCCCGACTAGCGGGTACAATGAGCAGTACTTC. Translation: CASSPTSGYNEQYF.

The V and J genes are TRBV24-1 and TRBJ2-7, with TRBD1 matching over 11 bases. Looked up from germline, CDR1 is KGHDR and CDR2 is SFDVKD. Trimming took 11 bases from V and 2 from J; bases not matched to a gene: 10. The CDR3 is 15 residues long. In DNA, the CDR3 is TGTGCCAATGCCCTCGGGACAGGGGGTCCCTACGAGCAGTACTTC. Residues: CANALGTGGPYEQYF.

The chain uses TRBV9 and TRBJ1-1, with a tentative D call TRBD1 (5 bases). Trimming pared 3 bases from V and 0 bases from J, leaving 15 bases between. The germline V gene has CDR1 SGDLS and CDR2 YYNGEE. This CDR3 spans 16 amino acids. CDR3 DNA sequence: TGTGCCAGCAGCGCCCCACCGGGACGCATGAACACTGAAGCTTTCTTT. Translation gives CASSAPPGRMNTEAFF.

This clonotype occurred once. The CDR3 coding sequence is TGTGCCAGCAGTGGCACCGGGACAGGGACCTATGGCTACACCTTC. This gives the protein CASSGTGTGTYGYTF. The chain recombines TRBV12-3 or TRBV12-4 with TRBJ1-2, with 9 bases lining up with TRBD1. The CDR3 sequence is 15 residues long. V lost 5 bases to trimming and J lost 4 bases; unmatched junction nucleotides: 8.

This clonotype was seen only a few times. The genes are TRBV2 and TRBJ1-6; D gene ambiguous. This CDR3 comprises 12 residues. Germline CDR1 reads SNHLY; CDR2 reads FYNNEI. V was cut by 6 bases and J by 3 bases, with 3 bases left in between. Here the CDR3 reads CASRVYNSPLHF. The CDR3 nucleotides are TGTGCCAGCAGGGTCTATAATTCACCCCTCCACTTT.